The rows below give T cell receptor beta chains drawn from one sample of a study of chemoradiotherapy in HPV16-positive cancers. Clones were sequenced by immunoSEQ multiplex PCR, and TCRdb holds only the in-frame ones, with some missing. The table includes around 30,000 clones, around 90% detected once. Sample: blood, taken from a patient who underwent chemoradiotherapy. The origin of the receptors is a human donor with HPV-associated anogenital cancer. The CDR3 runs from the conserved cysteine through the conserved F or W. The size field is filled for only some rows; it gives once, few, many or a size class.

v_call	clone_size	j_call	cdr3_aa
TRBV11-2	NA	TRBJ2-1	CASSLVITSGNEQFF
TRBV11-2	NA	TRBJ1-6	CASSRTGPNSPLHF
TRBV2	NA	TRBJ2-7	CASRIPGPTYEQYF
TRBV5-4	NA	TRBJ2-3	CASSSQAGGTDTQYF
TRBV7-2	NA	TRBJ2-5	CASSFYGNQETQYF
TRBV5-1	once	TRBJ2-3	CASSLEQITDTQYF
TRBV10-1	NA	TRBJ1-6	CASSESGQGAVTYNSPLHF
TRBV5-4	once	TRBJ2-3	CASSGWGLAGAGSTDTQYF
TRBV6-4	NA	TRBJ2-5	CASSAPPTKEEKETQYF
TRBV27	NA	TRBJ1-2	CASSQDPGSYGGANYGYTF
TRBV5-1	NA	TRBJ2-1	CASSLEGGGPYNEQFF
TRBV7-9	NA	TRBJ1-6	CASTGYNSPLHF
TRBV28	NA	TRBJ2-3	CATIQQGSRADTQYF
TRBV10-3	NA	TRBJ1-6	CAISEKSEGHSPLHF
TRBV15	NA	TRBJ2-7	CATSKSGTGQLYEQYF
TRBV5-1	NA	TRBJ2-2	CASSLGGLALSAGELFF
TRBV30	NA	TRBJ1-5	CAWSDTQGWDQPQHF
TRBV5-1	once	TRBJ2-5	CASSLEHRGQETQYF
TRBV4-1	NA	TRBJ2-1	CASSQTDFRGFAYNEQFF
TRBV7-2	NA	TRBJ2-3	CASSLRGSTDTQYF
TRBV11-3	NA	TRBJ2-1	CASSTRTSGSYNEQFF
TRBV2	NA	TRBJ2-7	CASSANPTAPLSSYEQYF
TRBV4-3	NA	TRBJ2-6	CASSRGWQTISGANVLTF
TRBV29-1	NA	TRBJ2-5	CSVGTEETQYF
TRBV7-3	NA	TRBJ2-3	CASSLTSAHTDTQYF
TRBV7-2	few	TRBJ2-2	CASSQGPGTDTGELFF
TRBV19	medium-sized	TRBJ2-2	CASSMLVTGGELFF
TRBV15	NA	TRBJ2-7	CATSRDRDRAYEQYF
TRBV5-1	once	TRBJ2-2	CASSYLDRAELFF
TRBV2	NA	TRBJ2-7	CASSRLADSYEQYF
TRBV27	once	TRBJ2-2	CASAGGTFTGELFF
TRBV9	NA	TRBJ2-2	CASSPHSGSTNTGELFF
TRBV30	NA	TRBJ2-6	CAWRSRAGANVLTF
TRBV6-6	NA	TRBJ2-7	CASSPTIHSGEQYF
TRBV14	NA	TRBJ1-3	CASSPGTSSGNTIYF
TRBV30	NA	TRBJ1-1	CAWSFVQLNTEAFF
TRBV27	NA	TRBJ2-1	CASSFVGNEQFF
TRBV11-2	NA	TRBJ2-7	CASSYQQITSDEQYF
TRBV4-1	NA	TRBJ1-2	CASSQNTGISGYTF
TRBV6-5	NA	TRBJ1-2	CASSYTQGAYGYTF
TRBV4-1	NA	TRBJ2-4	CASSQGGVAKNIQYF